This T cell receptor beta chain was obtained from a study of T-cell reconstitution after alpha-beta-depleted transplantation in children. This clonotype has a handful of counts. The antigen remains unidentified. Unique molecular identifiers tagged the TCRbeta library. MiXCR was run by TCRdb on the PCR reads, yielding one entry per CDR3 protein. The table lists 200,000 or so distinct CDR3 sequences, about 8.4% of them singletons, with 35% in the top ten. Study conclusions and caveats: As was reported, about two months after transplant, alpha-beta T cells came from several hundred expanded graft clones.

The CDR3 runs 16 residues. Germline V gene data show CDR1 as MGHRA and CDR2 as YSYEKL. Deletions cut 5 bases from V and 7 bases from J, with 21 bases between. This sequence originates from a male patient aged 2-10 years who had a stem cell transplant for acute myeloid leukemia, so the T cells may come from the graft donor. This chain joins TRBV4-1 and TRBJ2-1; D perhaps matches TRBD1 (5 bases). The source material was PBMCs, mostly from graft donor cells, sampled 360 days after TCRalphabeta/CD19-depleted stem cell transplant. The CDR3 sequence is CASSETQVTGVNEQFF. Written as DNA, the CDR3 is TGCGCCAGCAGCGAAACACAGGTGACTGGTGTGAATGAGCAGTTCTTC.